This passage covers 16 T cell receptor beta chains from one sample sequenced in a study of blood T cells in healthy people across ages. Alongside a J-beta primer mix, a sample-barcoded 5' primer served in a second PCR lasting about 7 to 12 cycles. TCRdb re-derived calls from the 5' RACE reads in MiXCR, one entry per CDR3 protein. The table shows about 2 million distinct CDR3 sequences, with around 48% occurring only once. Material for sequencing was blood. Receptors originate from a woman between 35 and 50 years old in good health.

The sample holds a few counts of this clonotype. The CDR3 nucleotides are TGTGCCAGCAGCTTAGGGTGGGGGGGACGAGATACGCAGTATTTT. It encodes CASSLGWGGRDTQYF. This sequence joins TRBV7-2 and TRBJ2-3; TRBD2 matches 7 bases. J gave up 5 bases and V 1 base, and 6 bases lay outside the gene matches. Germline CDR1 SGHTA, CDR2 FQGNSA. The length of the CDR3 is 15 residues.

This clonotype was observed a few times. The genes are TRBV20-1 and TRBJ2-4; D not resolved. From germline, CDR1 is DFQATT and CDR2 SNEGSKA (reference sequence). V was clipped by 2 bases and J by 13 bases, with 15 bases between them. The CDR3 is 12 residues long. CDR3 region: CSARWSHSEQYF. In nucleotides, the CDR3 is TGCAGTGCTAGATGGTCCCACTCGGAGCAGTACTTC.

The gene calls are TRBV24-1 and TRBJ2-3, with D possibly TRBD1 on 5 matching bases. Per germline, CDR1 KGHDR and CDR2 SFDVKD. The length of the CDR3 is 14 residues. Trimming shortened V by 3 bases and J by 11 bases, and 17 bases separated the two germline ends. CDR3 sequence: CATSDGAVRRGQYF. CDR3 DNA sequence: TGTGCCACCAGTGATGGGGCAGTTAGAAGGGGGCAGTATTTT.

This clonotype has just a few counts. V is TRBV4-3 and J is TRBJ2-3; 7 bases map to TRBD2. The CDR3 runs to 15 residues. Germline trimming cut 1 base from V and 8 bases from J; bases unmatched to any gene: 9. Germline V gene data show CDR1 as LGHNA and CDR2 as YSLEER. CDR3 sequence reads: CASSQGGLGLGTQYF. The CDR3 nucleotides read TGCGCCAGCAGCCAAGGAGGACTAGGGTTGGGTACGCAGTATTTT.

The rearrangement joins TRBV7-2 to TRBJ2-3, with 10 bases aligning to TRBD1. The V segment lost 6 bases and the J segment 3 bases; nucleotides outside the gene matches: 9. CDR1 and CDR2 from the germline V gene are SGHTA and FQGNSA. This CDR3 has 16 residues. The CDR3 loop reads CASRRRQGARTDTQYF. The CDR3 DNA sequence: TGTGCCAGCAGACGGAGACAGGGGGCGCGAACAGATACGCAGTATTTT.

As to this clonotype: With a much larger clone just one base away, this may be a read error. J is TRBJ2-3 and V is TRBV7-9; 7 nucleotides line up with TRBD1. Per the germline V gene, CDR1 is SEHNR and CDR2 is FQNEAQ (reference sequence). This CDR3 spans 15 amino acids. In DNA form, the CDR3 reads TGTGTCAGCAGCGTCGGGACAGCTAGCACAGATACGCAGTATTTT. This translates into CVSSVGTASTDTQYF.

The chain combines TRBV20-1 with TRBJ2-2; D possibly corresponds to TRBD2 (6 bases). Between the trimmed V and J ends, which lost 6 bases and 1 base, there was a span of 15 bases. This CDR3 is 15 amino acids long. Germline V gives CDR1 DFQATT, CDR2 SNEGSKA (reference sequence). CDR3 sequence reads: CSARSHGGNTGELFF. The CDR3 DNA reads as TGCAGTGCGAGGTCTCACGGGGGGAACACCGGGGAGCTGTTTTTT.

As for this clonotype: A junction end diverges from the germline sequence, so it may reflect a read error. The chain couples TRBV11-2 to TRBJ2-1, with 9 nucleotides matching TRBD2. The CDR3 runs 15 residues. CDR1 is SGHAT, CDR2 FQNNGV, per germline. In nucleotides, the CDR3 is TGTACCAGCAGCTTAGGGACTAGCCGATACAATGAGCAGTTCTTC. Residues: CTSSLGTSRYNEQFF.

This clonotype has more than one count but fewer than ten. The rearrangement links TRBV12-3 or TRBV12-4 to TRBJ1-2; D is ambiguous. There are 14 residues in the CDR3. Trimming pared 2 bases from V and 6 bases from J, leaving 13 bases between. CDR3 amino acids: CASSLMRSGDGYTF. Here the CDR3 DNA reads TGTGCCAGCAGTTTAATGAGGAGCGGGGATGGCTACACCTTC.

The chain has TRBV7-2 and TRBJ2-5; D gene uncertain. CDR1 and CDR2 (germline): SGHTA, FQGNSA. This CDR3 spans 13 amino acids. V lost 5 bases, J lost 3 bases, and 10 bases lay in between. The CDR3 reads CASSRAPEETQYF. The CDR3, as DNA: TGTGCCAGCAGCCGAGCCCCGGAAGAGACCCAGTACTTC.

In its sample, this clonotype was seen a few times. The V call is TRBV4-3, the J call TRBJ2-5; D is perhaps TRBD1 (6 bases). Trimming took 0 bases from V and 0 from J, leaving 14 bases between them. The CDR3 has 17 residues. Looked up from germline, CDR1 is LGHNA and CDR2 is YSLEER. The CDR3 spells CASSQDQGLEDQETQYF. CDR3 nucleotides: TGCGCCAGCAGCCAAGATCAGGGGTTGGAGGACCAAGAGACCCAGTACTTC.

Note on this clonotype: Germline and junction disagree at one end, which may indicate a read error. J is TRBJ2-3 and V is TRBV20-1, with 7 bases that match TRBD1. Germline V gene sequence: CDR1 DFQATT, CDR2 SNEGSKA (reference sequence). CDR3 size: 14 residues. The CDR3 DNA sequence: TGCAGTGTAGCCACAGGGGTACGAAGAGATGCGCAGTATTTT. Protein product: CSVATGVRRDAQYF.

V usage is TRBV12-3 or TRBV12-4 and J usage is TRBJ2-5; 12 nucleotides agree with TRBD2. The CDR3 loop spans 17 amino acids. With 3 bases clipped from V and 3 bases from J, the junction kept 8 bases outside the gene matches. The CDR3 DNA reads TGTGCCAGCAGTTTGAGGACTAGCGGGACCATCAAAGAGACCCAGTACTTC. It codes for CASSLRTSGTIKETQYF.

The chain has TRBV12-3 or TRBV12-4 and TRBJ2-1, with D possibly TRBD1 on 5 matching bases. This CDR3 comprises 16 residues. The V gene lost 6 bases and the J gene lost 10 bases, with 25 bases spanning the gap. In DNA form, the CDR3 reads TGTGCCAGCAGACGGTATATGGGGCACTTCGACAGAGAGCAGTTCTTC. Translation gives CASRRYMGHFDREQFF.

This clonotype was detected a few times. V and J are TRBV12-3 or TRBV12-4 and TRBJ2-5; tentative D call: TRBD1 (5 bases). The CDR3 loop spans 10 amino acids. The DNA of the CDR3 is TGTTGCAGGGATGGAGAGACCCAGTACTTC. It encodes CCRDGETQYF.

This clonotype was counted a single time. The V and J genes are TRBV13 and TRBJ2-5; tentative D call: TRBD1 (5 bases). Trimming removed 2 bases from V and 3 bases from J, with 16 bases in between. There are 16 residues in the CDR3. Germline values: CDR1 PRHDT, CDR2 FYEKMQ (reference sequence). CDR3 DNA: TGTGCCAGCAGCTTAAGGTCACAGGAACCGGAAGAGACCCAGTACTTC. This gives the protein CASSLRSQEPEETQYF.